This T cell receptor (beta chain) stems from a study of Ad26.COV2.S vaccination and SARS-CoV-2 variants. At the level of the study: The COV1001 Ad26.COV2.S trial arm included the donor.

Treatment defined: about 20 received Ad26.COV2.S at low or high dose, single or two shots; a few received placebo; per-sample allocation not given. On day 63 after the first injection, vaccine and placebo recipients gave samples. Boston supplied an adult donor aged 18-55 years. It was Wuhan-strain SARS-CoV-2 spike that the Ad26 vaccine vector expressed. Study conclusions and caveats: There was reportedly substantial breadth in spike-specific CD8+ and CD4+ T cell responses after vaccination.

The sample holds one count of this clone. Antigen: not known. Germline CDR1 is SQVTM and CDR2 is ANQGSEA. J lost 2 bases, V lost 6 bases, and 10 bases had no gene match. The CDR3 has 15 residues. TCRdb keeps only in-frame clones here, not all; method: immunoSEQ multiplex PCR. The sample consists of 380,000 or so clones, around 88% of them appearing once. The chain has TRBV29-1 and TRBJ2-1; 7 bases line up with TRBD2. The receptor's source is a person aged 18-60 years who received the Ad26.COV2.S COVID-19 vaccine or a placebo. The material was peripheral blood, obtained in a trial of Ad26.COV2.S vaccine versus placebo. CDR3: CSVDGTGGPYNEQFF. Written as DNA, the CDR3 is TGCAGCGTGGATGGGACGGGGGGACCCTACAATGAGCAGTTCTTC.